This entry is about one TCR beta chain. The data derive from a study of blood T cell repertoires in COVID-19. Study summary: Researchers got acute and convalescent COVID-19 samples from the United States, Italy and Spain.

V shed 3 bases and J shed 0 bases, with 9 bases lying between them. Germline V gene data show CDR1 as LNHDA and CDR2 as SQIVND (reference sequence). The CDR3 contains 16 residues. Authors' methods: Amplifying reference gene primers gave estimates of nucleated cell counts. The protocol was immunoSEQ multiplex PCR, while the TCRdb copy is restricted to in-frame clones and leaves out a portion. V and J calls and clone size are those listed in that table; D and trimming were worked out from the DNA. The sample contains tens of thousands of clones, roughly nine tenths of which appear only once. This sequence originates from a man in his forties with acute or convalescent COVID-19. The gene calls are TRBV19 and TRBJ2-6, with no clear D. The sequencing sample was made of peripheral blood. The CDR3 region is CASSIENPSGANVLTF. The CDR3 coding sequence is TGTGCCAGTAGTATCGAGAACCCCTCTGGGGCCAACGTCCTGACTTTC.